This entry features one T cell receptor beta chain sequence. Its antigen is not identified. The germline CDR1 and CDR2 sequences are LNHNV and YYDKDF (reference sequence). This CDR3 has 18 amino acids. V gave up 3 bases and J gave up 0 bases, with 18 bases separating them. Assay: immunoSEQ multiplex PCR; the TCRdb copy retains only in-frame clones and omits some. The sample comprises about 2.5 million clones, about nine tenths of which are singletons, and 0.37% rests with the top ten. The data were obtained in a study of shared clonotypes between healthy human individuals. Overall study findings and caveats: Relative to their counterparts shared across all four donors, non-shared clonotypes exhibited diminished generation probabilities. Clonotype sharing among donors was thought likely to change with sequencing depth. It was observed that 4% to 6% of naive CD4 clonotypes were shared across several donors.

Every one of the donors was a Caucasian adult that lived in Nashville, Tennessee. The chain couples TRBV15 to TRBJ2-1; perhaps TRBD1 as D (5 bases). The source material was naive CD4+ T cells from PBMCs. Described subset: CD45RA+ positively selected. This TCR derives from a man younger than 35 in good health. Some clones in this sample may be carry-over from other donors' samples. This CDR3 reads CATSSVMVRGGSYNEQFF. DNA of the CDR3: TGTGCCACCAGCAGTGTGATGGTTAGGGGCGGCTCCTACAATGAGCAGTTCTTC.